This T cell receptor beta chain is drawn from a study of blood T cell repertoires in COVID-19. About the study: In each case, the material was cDNA or gDNA derived from T cells, B-cell-depleted T cells, or PBMCs.

Method: immunoSEQ multiplex PCR; TCRdb's copy keeps in-frame clones and lacks some. The sample carries about 81,000 clones, about 90% recorded once. Looked up from germline, CDR1 is GTSNPN and CDR2 is SVGIG (reference sequence). The V and J ends lost 2 bases and 4 bases respectively, with 17 bases between them. This CDR3 contains 15 residues. This chain connects TRBV30 to TRBJ1-2, with D perhaps matching TRBD1 (5 bases). Material for sequencing was peripheral blood. The source is a woman older than 75 with acute or convalescent COVID-19. CDR3 nucleotides: TGTGCCTGGAGTCCAGGCTTCAGGGATCCCTATGGCTACACCTTC. Translation gives CAWSPGFRDPYGYTF. The whole variable domain, filled in from reference TRBV30 and TRBJ1-2, reads SQTIHQWPATLVQPVGSPLSLECTVEGTSNPNLYWYRQAAGRGLQLLFYSVGIGQISSEVPQNLSASRPQDRQFILSSKKLLLSDSGFYLCAWSPGFRDPYGYTFGSGTRLTVV.